Listed below are T cell receptor beta chains from one sample, sequenced in a study of T cell repertoires and leukemia-associated antigens. These receptors' targets are unknown. Each CDR3 protein gets one entry after TCRdb re-called the 5' RACE reads with MiXCR. The table lists 11,000 to 15,000 distinct CDR3 sequences, approximately 39% of them singletons. The sequencing input was CD3+ T cells sorted from blood and cultured. The origin of the receptors is a female donor in good health. Each CDR3 is given with its conserved first and last residue. D genes are given only for firm matches. Where a row states a size, it is once, few, many or the class of an expanded clone; other rows omit it.

TRBJ2-6 NA NA TRBV7-6 CTSSLGSGANVPTF TGTACCAGCAGCTTAGGATCTGGGGCCAACGTCCCGACTTTC
TRBJ2-7 NA many TRBV7-3 CASSLQHDSYEQYF TGTGCCAGCAGCTTACAACATGACTCCTACGAGCAGTACTTC
TRBJ2-3 TRBD2 medium-sized TRBV12-3/TRBV12-4 CASRVASGKTTDTQYF TGTGCCAGCAGGGTGGCTAGCGGGAAGACGACAGATACGCAGTATTTT
TRBJ2-5 NA many TRBV5-4 CASSFGLRGETQYF TGTGCCAGCAGCTTCGGACTGAGGGGGGAGACCCAGTACTTC
TRBJ2-3 TRBD2 few TRBV5-1 CASSSGTSGSADTQYF TGCGCCAGCAGCTCGGGGACTAGCGGGAGCGCAGATACGCAGTATTTT
TRBJ2-5 NA many TRBV14 CASSPRQKETQYF TGTGCCAGCAGCCCGCGACAGAAAGAGACCCAGTACTTC
TRBJ1-4 NA NA TRBV4-3 CDSSQDRAENLFF TGCGACAGCAGCCAAGATCGGGCCGAAAACCTGTTTTTT
TRBJ2-2 NA NA TRBV15 CATSRDGTGLDGELFF TGTGCCACCAGCAGAGACGGGACGGGGCTGGACGGGGAGCTGTTTTTT
TRBJ1-5 NA many TRBV20-1 CSASIFRYGGNQPQHF TGCAGTGCTAGTATCTTCCGTTACGGGGGCAATCAGCCCCAGCATTTT
TRBJ2-7 TRBD2 many TRBV19 CASSALTSGGTYEQYF TGTGCCAGTAGTGCCTTGACTAGCGGGGGGACCTACGAGCAGTACTTC
TRBJ1-1 NA NA TRBV6-5 CASSRKTVSRAFF TGTGCCAGCAGTCGGAAGACAGTCTCCCGAGCTTTCTTT
TRBJ2-7 NA medium-sized TRBV5-1 CASSSIAEVYEQYF TGCGCCAGCAGTTCAATAGCGGAAGTCTACGAGCAGTACTTC
TRBJ2-1 NA NA TRBV30 CAYHRGGSEQFF TGTGCTTATCACAGGGGCGGGAGTGAGCAGTTCTTC
TRBJ1-1 TRBD1 few TRBV29-1 CCARQGSEAFF TGCTGCGCCCGACAGGGCTCTGAAGCTTTCTTC
TRBJ2-3 NA many TRBV20-1 CSASPVTGNGADTQYF TGCAGTGCTAGCCCAGTTACAGGCAATGGGGCAGATACGCAGTATTTT
TRBJ2-1 NA few TRBV12-3/TRBV12-4 CASSTGLNEQFF TGTGCCAGCAGCACAGGGTTGAATGAGCAGTTCTTC
TRBJ2-7 TRBD1 NA TRBV7-2 CASSNRQGGSYEQYF TGTGCCAGCAGCAATCGACAGGGGGGATCCTACGAGCAGTACTTC